Listed below are T cell receptor beta chains from one sample, sequenced in a study of PD-L1 blockade in urothelial cancer. Assay used: immunoSEQ multiplex PCR; TCRdb lists only in-frame clones, some missing. The table shows around 30,000 clones, with roughly 84% occurring only once. The sample in question was PBMCs, obtained around atezolizumab (anti-PD-L1) treatment. The receptors come from a man aged 55 to 69 with urothelial cancer. Both conserved end residues are part of each CDR3. The D gene is left open where the match is weak. Some rows have no size entry. The others give once, few or many, or a class for an expanded clone.

TRBD2,TRBV27,-,TRBJ2-2,CASSLRGTSFYTGELFF,TGTGCCAGCAGTTTAAGGGGGACTAGCTTTTACACCGGGGAGCTGTTTTTT
TRBD2,TRBV19,-,TRBJ2-5,CASNPGGGEETQYF,TGTGCCAGTAACCCCGGGGGAGGGGAAGAGACCCAGTACTTC
-,TRBV4-1,-,TRBJ2-1,CASSQDASTWTVQYNEQFF,TGCGCCAGCAGCCAAGATGCTAGTACTTGGACAGTCCAATACAATGAGCAGTTCTTC
TRBD2,TRBV4-2,-,TRBJ2-7,CASSFGTSGIYEQYF,TGTGCCAGCAGCTTCGGGACTAGCGGCATCTACGAGCAGTACTTC
-,TRBV4-1,-,TRBJ2-1,CASSQEETYTALNEQFF,TGCGCCAGCAGCCAAGAGGAGACGTATACGGCGTTGAATGAGCAGTTCTTC
-,TRBV5-1,-,TRBJ2-5,CASSLELRSVETQYF,TGCGCCAGCAGCTTGGAGCTAAGGAGCGTGGAGACCCAGTACTTC
-,TRBV18,medium-sized,TRBJ1-2,CASRPPGSTYGYTF,TGTGCCAGTAGACCCCCCGGGAGTACCTATGGCTACACCTTC
TRBD2,TRBV5-6,-,TRBJ2-5,CASSSYGLAGGKETQYF,TGTGCCAGCAGCTCCTACGGACTAGCGGGAGGAAAAGAGACCCAGTACTTC
TRBD1,TRBV5-1,-,TRBJ2-7,CASKLGTGTTQQYF,TGCGCCAGCAAACTTGGGACAGGGACTACCCAGCAGTACTTC
-,TRBV7-8,-,TRBJ1-2,CASSLAQGKTNYGYTF,TGTGCCAGCAGCTTAGCGCAGGGGAAAACTAACTATGGCTACACCTTC
-,TRBV6-5,-,TRBJ2-2,CASSYSGNTGELFF,TGTGCCAGCAGTTACTCCGGGAACACCGGGGAGCTGTTTTTT
-,TRBV7-8,-,TRBJ2-5,CASSPRQALETQYF,TGTGCCAGCAGCCCCCGACAGGCCCTAGAGACCCAGTACTTC
-,TRBV7-2,-,TRBJ1-3,CASSRGLPSSGNTIYF,TGTGCCAGCAGCAGAGGGCTACCAAGCTCTGGAAACACCATATATTTT
TRBD1,TRBV9,once,TRBJ2-6,CASSVTTGTGMGDSGANVLTF,TGTGCCAGCAGCGTGACCACGGGGACAGGGATGGGTGACTCTGGGGCCAACGTCCTGACTTTC
-,TRBV6-1,once,TRBJ1-2,CASSAGGSSGYTF,TGTGCCAGCAGTGCCGGGGGGTCGAGTGGCTACACCTTC
TRBD1,TRBV11-2,-,TRBJ2-3,CASSSRGRTGTGTDTQYF,TGTGCCAGCAGCTCCCGGGGGAGGACAGGGACGGGCACAGATACGCAGTATTTT
TRBD2,TRBV5-1,-,TRBJ2-7,CASSLREGFTYEQYF,TGCGCCAGCAGCTTGCGGGAGGGTTTTACCTACGAGCAGTACTTC
TRBD1,TRBV25-1,-,TRBJ1-4,CASGPPGTGSWLGEKLFF,TGTGCCAGCGGCCCACCCGGGACAGGGAGTTGGTTAGGTGAAAAACTGTTTTTT
TRBD2,TRBV2,-,TRBJ2-3,CASRSRGGRTDTQYF,TGTGCCAGCAGGTCTCGGGGGGGCCGCACAGATACGCAGTATTTT
TRBD2,TRBV30,few,TRBJ2-5,CASMDRLAGAYPGQETQYF,TGTGCCTCGATGGATCGACTAGCGGGGGCGTATCCGGGTCAAGAGACCCAGTACTTC
TRBD1,TRBV30,-,TRBJ2-3,CAWGTGKADTQYF,TGTGCCTGGGGGACAGGGAAGGCAGATACGCAGTATTTT
TRBD2,TRBV4-3,once,TRBJ2-1,CASSQRRGGVYNEQFF,TGCGCCAGCAGCCAACGCCGGGGGGGCGTATACAATGAGCAGTTCTTC
-,TRBV7-2,-,TRBJ1-3,CASSLGGQGISGNTIYF,TGTGCCAGCAGCTTAGGAGGTCAGGGGATCTCTGGAAACACCATATATTTT
-,TRBV19,-,TRBJ1-5,CATSGGPNQPQHF,TGTGCCACTTCCGGAGGGCCCAATCAGCCCCAGCATTTT
TRBD1,TRBV6-1,-,TRBJ1-2,CASSESRGQGGYGYTF,TGTGCCAGCAGTGAATCCAGAGGACAGGGCGGCTATGGCTACACCTTC
TRBD2,TRBV7-2,-,TRBJ2-5,CASSPGTSSETQYF,TGTGCCAGCAGCCCCGGGACTAGCTCAGAGACCCAGTACTTC
TRBD2,TRBV9,-,TRBJ2-1,CASSVSSGGVNNEQFF,TGTGCCAGCAGCGTTTCTAGCGGGGGGGTAAACAATGAGCAGTTCTTC
-,TRBV5-4,-,TRBJ2-1,CASSSGSGEQFF,TGTGCCAGCAGCTCCGGGTCGGGTGAGCAGTTCTTC
TRBD2,TRBV2,-,TRBJ2-2,CASRAGLAGGRGTGELFF,TGTGCCAGCAGGGCGGGACTAGCGGGAGGGCGCGGCACCGGGGAGCTGTTTTTT
TRBD2,TRBV5-4,-,TRBJ2-3,CATTPGLYTDTQYF,TGTGCCACCACACCGGGACTATACACAGATACGCAGTATTTT
-,TRBV5-1,-,TRBJ2-3,CASSSGDSTDTQYF,TGCGCCAGCAGCTCGGGGGACAGTACAGATACGCAGTATTTT
-,TRBV19,-,TRBJ1-6,CASSAGVYNSPLHF,TGTGCCAGTAGTGCAGGGGTTTATAATTCACCCCTCCACTTT
TRBD2,TRBV19,-,TRBJ2-1,CASSRAATSGGSSYNEQFF,TGTGCCAGTAGTAGGGCAGCAACTAGCGGGGGGAGCTCCTACAATGAGCAGTTCTTC
-,TRBV6-1,-,TRBJ1-1,CASTSNMNTEAFF,TGTGCCAGCACCTCAAACATGAACACTGAAGCTTTCTTT
TRBD2,TRBV18,-,TRBJ2-7,CASSPPRGRGYEQYF,TGTGCCAGCTCACCACCCCGCGGGAGGGGGTACGAGCAGTACTTC
TRBD2,TRBV6-1,-,TRBJ2-5,CASSGRGRIAGIQETQYF,TGTGCCAGCAGTGGGAGGGGTCGGATAGCGGGGATACAAGAGACCCAGTACTTC
TRBD1,TRBV19,-,TRBJ1-6,CASSRSGQPTQNSPLHF,TGTGCCAGTAGTCGATCGGGACAGCCGACACAGAATTCACCCCTCCACTTT
TRBD2,TRBV4-1,-,TRBJ2-1,CASSPRTSGNNEQFF,TGCGCCAGCAGCCCGCGGACTAGCGGTAACAATGAGCAGTTCTTC
-,TRBV4-1,-,TRBJ1-6,CASSHEYTANSPLHF,TGCGCCAGCAGCCACGAGTACACAGCCAATTCACCCCTCCACTTT
-,TRBV5-1,few,TRBJ1-1,CASSLSGPNTEAFF,TGCGCCAGCAGCTTGTCAGGGCCGAACACTGAAGCTTTCTTT
TRBD2,TRBV6-5,-,TRBJ2-7,CASSETSGSPEQYF,TGTGCCAGCAGTGAAACTAGCGGGAGTCCCGAGCAGTACTTC
TRBD1,TRBV6-1,-,TRBJ1-6,CASSEWDRRSSYNSPLHF,TGTGCCAGCAGTGAGTGGGACAGGCGAAGCTCCTATAATTCACCCCTCCACTTT
TRBD2,TRBV20-1,few,TRBJ2-7,CSASPAGVQYF,TGCAGTGCTAGCCCCGCGGGGGTGCAGTACTTC